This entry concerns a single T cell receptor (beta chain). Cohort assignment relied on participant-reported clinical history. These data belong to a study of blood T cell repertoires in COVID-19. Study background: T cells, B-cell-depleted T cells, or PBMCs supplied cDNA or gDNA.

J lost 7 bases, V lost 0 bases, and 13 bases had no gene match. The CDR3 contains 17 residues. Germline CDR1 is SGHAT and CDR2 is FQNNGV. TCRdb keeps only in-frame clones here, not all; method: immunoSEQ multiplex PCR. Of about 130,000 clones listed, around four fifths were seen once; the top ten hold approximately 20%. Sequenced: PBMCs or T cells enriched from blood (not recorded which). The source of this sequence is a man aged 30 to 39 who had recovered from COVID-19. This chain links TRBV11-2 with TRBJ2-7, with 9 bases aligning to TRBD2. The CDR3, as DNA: TGTGCCAGCAGCTTAGATCTTTGGGAGCGGGAGGCAGGGGAGCAGTACTTC. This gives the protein CASSLDLWEREAGEQYF.